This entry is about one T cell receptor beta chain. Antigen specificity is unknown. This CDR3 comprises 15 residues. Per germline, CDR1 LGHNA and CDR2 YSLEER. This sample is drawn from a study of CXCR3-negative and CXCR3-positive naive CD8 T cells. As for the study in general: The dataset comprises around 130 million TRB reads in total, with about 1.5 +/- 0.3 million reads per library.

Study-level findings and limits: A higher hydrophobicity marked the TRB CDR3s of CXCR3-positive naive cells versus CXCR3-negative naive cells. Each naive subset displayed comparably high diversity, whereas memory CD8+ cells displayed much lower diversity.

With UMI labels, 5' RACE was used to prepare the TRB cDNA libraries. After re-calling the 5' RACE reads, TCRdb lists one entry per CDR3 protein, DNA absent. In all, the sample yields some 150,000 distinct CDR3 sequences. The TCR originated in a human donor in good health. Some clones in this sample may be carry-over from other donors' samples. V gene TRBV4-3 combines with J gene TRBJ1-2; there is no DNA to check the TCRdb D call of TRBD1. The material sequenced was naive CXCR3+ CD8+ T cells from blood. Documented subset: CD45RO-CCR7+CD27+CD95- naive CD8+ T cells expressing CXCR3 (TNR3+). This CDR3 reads CASSQTTGTGYGYTF.